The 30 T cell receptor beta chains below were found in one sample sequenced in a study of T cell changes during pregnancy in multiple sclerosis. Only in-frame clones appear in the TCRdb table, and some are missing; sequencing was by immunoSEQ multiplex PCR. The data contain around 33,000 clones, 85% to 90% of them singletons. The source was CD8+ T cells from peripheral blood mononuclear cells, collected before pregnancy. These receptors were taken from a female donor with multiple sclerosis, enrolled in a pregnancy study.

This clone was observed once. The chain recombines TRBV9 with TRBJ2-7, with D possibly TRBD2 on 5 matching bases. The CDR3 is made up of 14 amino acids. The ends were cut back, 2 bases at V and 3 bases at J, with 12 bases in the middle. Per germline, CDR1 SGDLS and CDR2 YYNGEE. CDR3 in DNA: TGTGCCAGCAGCGTCGGCGGAGGTCTCTACGAGCAGTACTTC. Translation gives CASSVGGGLYEQYF.

For the CDR3, the DNA is TGTGCCAGCAGCTCCGGGACAGGGGATTTGCAGCCCCAGCATTTT. Translated, it gives CASSSGTGDLQPQHF. The rearrangement uses TRBV5-5 and TRBJ1-5; TRBD1 aligns across 10 bases. Germline loops: CDR1 SGHKS, CDR2 YYEKEE (reference sequence). V gave up 3 bases and J gave up 7 bases; unmatched junction bases: 7. This CDR3 contains 15 residues.

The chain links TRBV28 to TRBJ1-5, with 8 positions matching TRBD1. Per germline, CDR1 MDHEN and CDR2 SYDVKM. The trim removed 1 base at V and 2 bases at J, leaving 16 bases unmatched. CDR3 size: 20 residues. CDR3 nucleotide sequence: TGTGCCAGCAGTTTATTAACCGACCTCAATTGGGGACAGGGCAATCAGCCCCAGCATTTT. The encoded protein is CASSLLTDLNWGQGNQPQHF.

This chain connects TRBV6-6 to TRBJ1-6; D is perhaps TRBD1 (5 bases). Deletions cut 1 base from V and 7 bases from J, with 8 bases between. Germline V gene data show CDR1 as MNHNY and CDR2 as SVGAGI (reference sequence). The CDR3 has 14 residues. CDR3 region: CASSYYPGNSPLHF. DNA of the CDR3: TGTGCCAGCAGTTACTACCCAGGGAATTCACCCCTCCACTTT.

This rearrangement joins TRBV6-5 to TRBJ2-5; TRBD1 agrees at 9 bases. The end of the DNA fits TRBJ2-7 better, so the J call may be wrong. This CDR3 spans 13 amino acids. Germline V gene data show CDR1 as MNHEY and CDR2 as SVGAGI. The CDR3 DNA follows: TGTGCCAGCCTCGGGACAGGGTTCCACGAGCAGTACTTC. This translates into CASLGTGFHEQYF.

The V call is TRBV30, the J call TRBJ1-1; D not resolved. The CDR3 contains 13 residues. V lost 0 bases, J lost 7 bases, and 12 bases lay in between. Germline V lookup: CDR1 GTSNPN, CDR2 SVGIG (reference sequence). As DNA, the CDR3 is TGTGCCTGGAGTGTAGTGGGAGGGTTTGAAGCTTTCTTT. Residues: CAWSVVGGFEAFF. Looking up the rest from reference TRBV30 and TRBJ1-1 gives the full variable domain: SQTIHQWPATLVQPVGSPLSLECTVEGTSNPNLYWYRQAAGRGLQLLFYSVGIGQISSEVPQNLSASRPQDRQFILSSKKLLLSDSGFYLCAWSVVGGFEAFFGQGTRLTVV.

The CDR3 loop reads CASSLAAGALGTEAFF. DNA of the CDR3: TGCGCCAGCAGCTTGGCGGCGGGGGCTCTGGGCACTGAAGCTTTCTTT. The chain recombines TRBV5-1 with TRBJ1-1; D is possibly TRBD1 (6 bases). The V gene lost 0 bases and the J gene lost 4 bases, with 16 bases spanning the gap. Per the germline V gene, CDR1 is SGHRS and CDR2 is YFSETQ. The CDR3 is 16 amino acids.

The CDR3 nucleotides are TGTGCCAGCAGCTCGTCGGGACAGGGGGCTTACGAGCAGTACTTC. This translates into CASSSSGQGAYEQYF. The rearrangement joins TRBV13 to TRBJ2-5, with TRBD1 identical over 12 bases. The end of the DNA aligns better with TRBJ2-7, so the J call may be wrong. CDR1 is PRHDT, CDR2 FYEKMQ, per germline (reference sequence). This CDR3 spans 15 amino acids.

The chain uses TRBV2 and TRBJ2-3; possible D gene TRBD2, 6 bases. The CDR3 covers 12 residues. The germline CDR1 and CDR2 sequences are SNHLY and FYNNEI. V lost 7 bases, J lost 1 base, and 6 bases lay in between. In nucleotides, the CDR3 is TGTGCCAGCACGGGGGGCACAGATACGCAGTATTTT. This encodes CASTGGTDTQYF.

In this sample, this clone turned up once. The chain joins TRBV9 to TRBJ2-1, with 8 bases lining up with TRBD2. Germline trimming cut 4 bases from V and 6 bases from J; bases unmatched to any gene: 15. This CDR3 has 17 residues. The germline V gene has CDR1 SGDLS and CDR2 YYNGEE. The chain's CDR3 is CASSRETPGLVPNEQFF. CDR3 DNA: TGTGCCAGCAGCCGCGAAACCCCGGGACTAGTCCCCAATGAGCAGTTCTTC. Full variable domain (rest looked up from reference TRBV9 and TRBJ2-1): DSGVTQTPKHLITATGQRVTLRCSPRSGDLSVYWYQQSLDQGLQFLIQYYNGEERAKGNILERFSAQQFPDLHSELNLSSLELGDSALYFCASSRETPGLVPNEQFFGPGTRLTVL.

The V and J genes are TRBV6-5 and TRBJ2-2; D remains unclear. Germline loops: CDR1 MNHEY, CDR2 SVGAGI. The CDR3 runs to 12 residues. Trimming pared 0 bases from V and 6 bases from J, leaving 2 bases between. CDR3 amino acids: CASSYSAGELFF. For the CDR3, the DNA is TGTGCCAGCAGTTACTCCGCCGGGGAGCTGTTTTTT.

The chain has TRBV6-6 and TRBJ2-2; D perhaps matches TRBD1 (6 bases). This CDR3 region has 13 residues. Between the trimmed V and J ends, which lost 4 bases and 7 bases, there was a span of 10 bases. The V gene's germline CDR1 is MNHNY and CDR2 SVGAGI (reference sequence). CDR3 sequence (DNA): TGTGCCAGCAGTTTTACAGGGATCGGGGAGCTGTTTTTT. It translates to CASSFTGIGELFF.

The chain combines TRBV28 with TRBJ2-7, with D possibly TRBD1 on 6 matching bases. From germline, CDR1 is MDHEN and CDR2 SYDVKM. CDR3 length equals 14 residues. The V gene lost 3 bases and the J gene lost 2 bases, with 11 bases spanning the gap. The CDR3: CASSFEDRPYEQYF. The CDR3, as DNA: TGTGCCAGCAGTTTTGAGGACAGACCCTACGAGCAGTACTTC.

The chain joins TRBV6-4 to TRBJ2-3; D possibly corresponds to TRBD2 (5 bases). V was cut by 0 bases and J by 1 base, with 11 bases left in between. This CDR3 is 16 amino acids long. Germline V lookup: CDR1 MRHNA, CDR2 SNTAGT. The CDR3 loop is CASSDSPHGGTDTQYF. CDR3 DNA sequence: TGTGCCAGCAGTGACTCACCCCACGGGGGCACAGATACGCAGTATTTT.

DNA for the CDR3: TGCGCCAGCAGCCAAGAGGGAGGATACACTGAAGCTTTCTTT. Residues: CASSQEGGYTEAFF. The genes are TRBV4-1 and TRBJ1-1, with no clear D. The germline CDR1 and CDR2 sequences are MGHRA and YSYEKL. V lost 0 bases, J lost 3 bases, and 8 bases lay in between. CDR3 length equals 14 residues.

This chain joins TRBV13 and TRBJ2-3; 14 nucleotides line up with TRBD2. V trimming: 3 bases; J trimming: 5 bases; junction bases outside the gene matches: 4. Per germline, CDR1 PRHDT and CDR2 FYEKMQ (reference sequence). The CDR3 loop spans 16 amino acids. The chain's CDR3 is CASSLGLAGALDTQYF. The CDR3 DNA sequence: TGTGCCAGCAGCTTGGGACTAGCGGGGGCCTTAGATACGCAGTATTTT.

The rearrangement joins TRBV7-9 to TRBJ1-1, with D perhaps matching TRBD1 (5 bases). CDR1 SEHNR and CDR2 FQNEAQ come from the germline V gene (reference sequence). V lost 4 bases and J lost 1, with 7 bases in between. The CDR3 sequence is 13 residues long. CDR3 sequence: CASSYGGNTEAFF. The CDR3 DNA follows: TGTGCCAGCAGCTACGGGGGGAACACTGAAGCTTTCTTT.

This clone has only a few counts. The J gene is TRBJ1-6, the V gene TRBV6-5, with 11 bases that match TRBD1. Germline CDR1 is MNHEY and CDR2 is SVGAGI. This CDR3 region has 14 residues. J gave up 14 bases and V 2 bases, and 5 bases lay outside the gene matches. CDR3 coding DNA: TGTGCCAGCAGTTACGGGACAGGGGGGAGTACCCTCCACTTT. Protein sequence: CASSYGTGGSTLHF.

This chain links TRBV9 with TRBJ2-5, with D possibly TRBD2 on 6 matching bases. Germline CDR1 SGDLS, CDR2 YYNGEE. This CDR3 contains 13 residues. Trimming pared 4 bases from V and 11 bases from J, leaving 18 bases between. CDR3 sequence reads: CASSPLGGGRQYF. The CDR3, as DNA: TGTGCCAGCAGCCCTTTGGGGGGAGGCCGACAGTACTTC.

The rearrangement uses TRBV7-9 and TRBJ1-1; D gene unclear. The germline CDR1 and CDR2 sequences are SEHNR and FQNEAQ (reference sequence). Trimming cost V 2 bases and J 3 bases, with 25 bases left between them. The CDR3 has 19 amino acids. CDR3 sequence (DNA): TGTGCCAGCAGCTTATTCCCCTCCTCGACAAGGAACGTTTACACTGAAGCTTTCTTT. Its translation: CASSLFPSSTRNVYTEAFF. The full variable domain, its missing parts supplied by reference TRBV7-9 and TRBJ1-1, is DTGVSQNPRHKITKRGQNVTFRCDPISEHNRLYWYRQTLGQGPEFLTYFQNEAQLEKSRLLSDRFSAERPKGSFSTLEIQRTEQGDSAMYLCASSLFPSSTRNVYTEAFFGQGTRLTVV.

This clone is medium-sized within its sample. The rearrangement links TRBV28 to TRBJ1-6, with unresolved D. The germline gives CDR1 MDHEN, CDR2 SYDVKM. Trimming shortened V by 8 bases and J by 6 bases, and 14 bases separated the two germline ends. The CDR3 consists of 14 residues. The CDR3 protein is CASAKRRTNSPLHF. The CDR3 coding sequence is TGTGCCAGCGCGAAGAGGAGGACTAATTCACCCCTCCACTTT.

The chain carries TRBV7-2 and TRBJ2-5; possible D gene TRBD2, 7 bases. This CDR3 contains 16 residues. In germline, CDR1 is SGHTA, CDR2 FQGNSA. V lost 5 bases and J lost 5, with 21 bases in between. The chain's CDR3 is CASSTRRGGAGETQYF. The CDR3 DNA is TGTGCCAGCAGCACCAGGCGTGGGGGGGCCGGGGAGACCCAGTACTTC.

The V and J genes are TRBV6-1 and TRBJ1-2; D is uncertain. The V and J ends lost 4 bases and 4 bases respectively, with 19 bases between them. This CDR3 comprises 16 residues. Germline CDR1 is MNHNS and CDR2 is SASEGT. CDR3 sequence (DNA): TGTGCCAGCAGTGGCCGCGGCAGCTTATACCTCTATGGCTACACCTTC. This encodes CASSGRGSLYLYGYTF.

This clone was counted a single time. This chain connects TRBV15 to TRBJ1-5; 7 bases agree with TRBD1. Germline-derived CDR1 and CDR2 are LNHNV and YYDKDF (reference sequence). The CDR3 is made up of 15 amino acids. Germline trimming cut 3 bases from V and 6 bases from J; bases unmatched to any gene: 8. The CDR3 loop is CATSRPFRGVQPQHF. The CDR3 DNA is TGTGCCACCAGCAGGCCTTTCAGGGGGGTTCAGCCCCAGCATTTT.

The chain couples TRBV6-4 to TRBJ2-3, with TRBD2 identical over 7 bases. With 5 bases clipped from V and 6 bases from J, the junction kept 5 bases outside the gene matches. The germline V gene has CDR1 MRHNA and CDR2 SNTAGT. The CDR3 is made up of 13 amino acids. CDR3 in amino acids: CASSPSGRDTQYF. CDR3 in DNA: TGTGCCAGCAGTCCTAGCGGTCGGGATACGCAGTATTTT.

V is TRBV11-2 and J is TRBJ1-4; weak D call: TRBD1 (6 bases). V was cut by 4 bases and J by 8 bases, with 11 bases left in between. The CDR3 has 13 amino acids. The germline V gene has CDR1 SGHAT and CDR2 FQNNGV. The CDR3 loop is CASSWGGGEKLFF. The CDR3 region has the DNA TGTGCCAGCAGCTGGGGGGGCGGCGAAAAACTGTTTTTT.

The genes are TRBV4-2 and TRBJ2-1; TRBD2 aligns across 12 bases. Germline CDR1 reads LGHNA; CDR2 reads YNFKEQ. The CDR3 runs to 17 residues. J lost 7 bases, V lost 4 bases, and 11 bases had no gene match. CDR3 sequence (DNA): TGTGCCAGCAGCCTAGAAACTCTAGCGGGGGGGCCTAATGAGCAGTTCTTC. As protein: CASSLETLAGGPNEQFF.

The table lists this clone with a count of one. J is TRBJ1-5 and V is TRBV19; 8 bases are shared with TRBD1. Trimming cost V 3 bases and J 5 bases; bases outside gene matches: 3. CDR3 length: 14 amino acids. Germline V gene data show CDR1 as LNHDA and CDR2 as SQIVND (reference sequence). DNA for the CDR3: TGTGCCAGTAGTATTACAGGGGGAGATCAGCCCCAGCATTTT. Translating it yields CASSITGGDQPQHF.

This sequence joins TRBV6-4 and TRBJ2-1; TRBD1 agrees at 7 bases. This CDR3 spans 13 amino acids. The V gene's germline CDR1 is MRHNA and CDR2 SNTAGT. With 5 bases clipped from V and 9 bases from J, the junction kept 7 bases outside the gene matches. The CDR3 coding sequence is TGTGCCAGCAGTTACGACAGGGCTAGTGAGCAGTTCTTC. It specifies CASSYDRASEQFF.

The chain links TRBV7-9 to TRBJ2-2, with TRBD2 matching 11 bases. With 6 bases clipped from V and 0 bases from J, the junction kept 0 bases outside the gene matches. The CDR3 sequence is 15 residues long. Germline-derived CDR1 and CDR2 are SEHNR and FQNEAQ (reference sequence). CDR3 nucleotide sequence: TGTGCCAGCAGACTAGCGGGGGCGAACACCGGGGAGCTGTTTTTT. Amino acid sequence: CASRLAGANTGELFF.